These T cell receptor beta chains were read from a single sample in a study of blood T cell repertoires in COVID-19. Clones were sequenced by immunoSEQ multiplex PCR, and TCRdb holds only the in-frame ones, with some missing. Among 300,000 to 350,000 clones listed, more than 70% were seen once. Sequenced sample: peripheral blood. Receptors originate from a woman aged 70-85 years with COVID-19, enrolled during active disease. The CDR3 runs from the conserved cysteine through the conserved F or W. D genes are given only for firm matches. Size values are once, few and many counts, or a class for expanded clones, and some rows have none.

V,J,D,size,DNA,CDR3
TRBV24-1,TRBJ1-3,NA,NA,TGTGCCACCAGTGATCCGCAGGGATCCGGAAACACCATATATTTT,CATSDPQGSGNTIYF
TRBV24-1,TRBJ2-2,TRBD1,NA,TGTGCCACCAGGGATAACAGGGGACCCTCGAACACCGGGGAGCTGTTTTTT,CATRDNRGPSNTGELFF
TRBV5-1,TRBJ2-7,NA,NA,TGCGCCAGCACGTCGGGGTACGAGCAGTACTTC,CASTSGYEQYF
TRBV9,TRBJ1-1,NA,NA,TGTGCCAGCAGCCCCGAGGGGGTTAACACTGAAGCTTTCTTT,CASSPEGVNTEAFF
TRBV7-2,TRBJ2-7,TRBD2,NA,TGTGCCAGCAGCTCCCCCCCCGGGGGGATCTCCTACGAGCAGTACTTC,CASSSPPGGISYEQYF
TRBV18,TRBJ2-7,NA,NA,TGTGCCAGCTCACCAAGTCCGGGTTACGAGCAGTACTTC,CASSPSPGYEQYF
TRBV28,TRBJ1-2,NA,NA,TGTGCCAGCAGTCCCCCCAGGGGCGGAGACTATGGCTACACCTTC,CASSPPRGGDYGYTF
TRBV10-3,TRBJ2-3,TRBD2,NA,TGTGCCATCAGTGAGGGACTAGCGGGGGGGCTAGATACGCAGTATTTT,CAISEGLAGGLDTQYF
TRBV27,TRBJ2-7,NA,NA,TGTGCCAGCAGTTTAGAGGGTGAAGGGACTGGGGCCTACGAGCAGTACTTC,CASSLEGEGTGAYEQYF
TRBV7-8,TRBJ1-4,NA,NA,TGTGCCAGCAGCTTGCTCCGCCTGGATTGGGACTTCGCAACTAATGAAAAACTGTTTTTT,CASSLLRLDWDFATNEKLFF
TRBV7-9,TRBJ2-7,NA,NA,TGTGCCAGCAGCTTAGACCCAGGGCCCAGGAAGTACTTC,CASSLDPGPRKYF
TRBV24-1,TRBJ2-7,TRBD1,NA,TGTGCCACCAGTGATACCGGACAGGGGCGCGAGCAGTACTTC,CATSDTGQGREQYF
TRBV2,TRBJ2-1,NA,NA,TGTGCCAGCAGTCCCGGGACTACCAAAGGGGGGACAATCGAGCAGTTCTTC,CASSPGTTKGGTIEQFF
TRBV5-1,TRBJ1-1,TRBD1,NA,TGCGCCAGCAGCACCGGACAGGGAGGGGTCCCCACTGAAGCTTTCTTT,CASSTGQGGVPTEAFF
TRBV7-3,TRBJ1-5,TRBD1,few,TGTGCCAGCCGCCACTCCCCGCGTCCCGGGACAGGGGTTTATAGCAATCAGCCCCAGCATTTT,CASRHSPRPGTGVYSNQPQHF
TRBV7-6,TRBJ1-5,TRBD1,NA,TGTGCCAGCAGCCAGGACAGGGCATCGCCCCAGCATTTT,CASSQDRASPQHF
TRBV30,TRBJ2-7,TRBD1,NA,TGTGCCTGGAGCAAAGGACAGGTCTACGAGCAGTACTTC,CAWSKGQVYEQYF
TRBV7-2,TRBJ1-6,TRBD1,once,TGTGCCAGCAGCGAGCAGACAGGGGCCGGGTCACCCCTCCACTTT,CASSEQTGAGSPLHF
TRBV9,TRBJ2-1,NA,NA,TGTGCCAGCAGCGTAGAAGTGGGGAGGAGCTCCTACAATGAGCAGTTCTTC,CASSVEVGRSSYNEQFF
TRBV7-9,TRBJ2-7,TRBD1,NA,TGTGCCAGCAGCTGGGGACAGTCCTACGAGCAGTACTTC,CASSWGQSYEQYF
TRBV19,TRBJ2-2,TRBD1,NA,TGTGCCAGTAGTCCCAGGGGACAGGGGGCGAACACCGGGGAGCTGTTTTTT,CASSPRGQGANTGELFF
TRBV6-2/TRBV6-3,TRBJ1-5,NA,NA,TGTGCCAGCAGTTATTTTGGGGCCAGCAATCAGCCCCAGCATTTT,CASSYFGASNQPQHF
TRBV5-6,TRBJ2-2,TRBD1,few,TGTGCCAGCAGCGCTTCCGGGACAGGGTACACCGGGGAGCTGTTTTTT,CASSASGTGYTGELFF
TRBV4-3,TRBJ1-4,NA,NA,TGCGCCAGCAGCCAAGATTCTTCGGGACTCAGATTTATCAATGAAAAACTGTTTTTT,CASSQDSSGLRFINEKLFF
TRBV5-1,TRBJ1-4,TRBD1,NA,TGCGCCAGCCGCCTCAGGGGGCCTGATGAAAAACTGTTTTTT,CASRLRGPDEKLFF
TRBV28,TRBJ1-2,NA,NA,TGTGCCAGCAGTTTAGGAGGCACCTATGGCTACACCTTC,CASSLGGTYGYTF
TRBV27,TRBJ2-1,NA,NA,TGTGCCAGCAGTCTCGCCATCCGGGACACAATCTACAATGAGCAGTTCTTC,CASSLAIRDTIYNEQFF
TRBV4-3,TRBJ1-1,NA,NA,TGCGCCAGCAGCCAGTTACAGGGAAATGAAGCTTTCTTT,CASSQLQGNEAFF
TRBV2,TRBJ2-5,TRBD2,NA,TGTGCCAGCAGTGGCCCCGCGGGGGGGAGTCAGACCCAGTACTTC,CASSGPAGGSQTQYF
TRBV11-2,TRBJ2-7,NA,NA,TGTGCCAGCAGCTTATTAGACAGGACCTACGAGCAGTACTTC,CASSLLDRTYEQYF
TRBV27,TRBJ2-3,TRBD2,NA,TGTGCCAGCAGTCCGAAGGGACTAGCGGGGGCAAATACGCAGTATTTT,CASSPKGLAGANTQYF
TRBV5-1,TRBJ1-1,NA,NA,TGCGCCACCCAACCGGACATACGCACTGAAGCTTTCTTT,CATQPDIRTEAFF
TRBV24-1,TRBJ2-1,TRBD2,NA,TGTGCCACCCAGGATTCTCGGGGGGGCCAAACGAATGAGCAGTTCTTC,CATQDSRGGQTNEQFF
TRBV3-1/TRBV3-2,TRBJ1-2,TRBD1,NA,TGTGCCAGCAGCCTCAAGACAGGGCATGGCTACACCTTC,CASSLKTGHGYTF
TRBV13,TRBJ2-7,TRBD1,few,TGTGCCAGCAGCTACAGGGGGACCGAGCAGTACTTC,CASSYRGTEQYF
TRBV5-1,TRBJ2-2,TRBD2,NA,TGCGCCAGCACGAGCGGGGGAGGAAACACCGGGGAGCTGTTTTTT,CASTSGGGNTGELFF
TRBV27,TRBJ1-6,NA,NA,TGTGCCAGCAGTTTAAGCAGGGGCACATCACCCCTCCACTTT,CASSLSRGTSPLHF
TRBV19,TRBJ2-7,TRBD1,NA,TGTGCCAGTAGTCCGTTTAAAAGGCAGGGGGCCTACGAGCAGTACTTC,CASSPFKRQGAYEQYF
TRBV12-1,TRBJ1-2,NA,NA,TGTGCCAGCAGCTTTTGGCCTGACGAGGGGAGGGGCTATGGCTACACCTTC,CASSFWPDEGRGYGYTF
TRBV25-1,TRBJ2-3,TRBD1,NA,TGTGCCAGCAGTGAACTTAGACAGGGCAGCACAGATACGCAGTATTTT,CASSELRQGSTDTQYF
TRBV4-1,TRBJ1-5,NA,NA,TGCGCCAGCAGCCAGGGCAGGGGAAAGGACAATCAGCCCCAGCATTTT,CASSQGRGKDNQPQHF
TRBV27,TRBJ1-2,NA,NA,TGTGCCAGCAGTTTAAATCCCCCTAGGAGTAACTATGGCTACACCTTC,CASSLNPPRSNYGYTF
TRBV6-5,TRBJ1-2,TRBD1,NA,TGTGCCAGCAGTCCCAGGGGGGAGTCTAACTATGGCTACACCTTC,CASSPRGESNYGYTF
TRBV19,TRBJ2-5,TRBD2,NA,TGTGCCAGTAGTGACGATAAGCGGGGGGCTGTTCAAGAGACCCAGTACTTC,CASSDDKRGAVQETQYF
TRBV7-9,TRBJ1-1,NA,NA,TGTGCCAGCAGCTTAGCGAGGGTGGAGGAAGCTTTCTTT,CASSLARVEEAFF